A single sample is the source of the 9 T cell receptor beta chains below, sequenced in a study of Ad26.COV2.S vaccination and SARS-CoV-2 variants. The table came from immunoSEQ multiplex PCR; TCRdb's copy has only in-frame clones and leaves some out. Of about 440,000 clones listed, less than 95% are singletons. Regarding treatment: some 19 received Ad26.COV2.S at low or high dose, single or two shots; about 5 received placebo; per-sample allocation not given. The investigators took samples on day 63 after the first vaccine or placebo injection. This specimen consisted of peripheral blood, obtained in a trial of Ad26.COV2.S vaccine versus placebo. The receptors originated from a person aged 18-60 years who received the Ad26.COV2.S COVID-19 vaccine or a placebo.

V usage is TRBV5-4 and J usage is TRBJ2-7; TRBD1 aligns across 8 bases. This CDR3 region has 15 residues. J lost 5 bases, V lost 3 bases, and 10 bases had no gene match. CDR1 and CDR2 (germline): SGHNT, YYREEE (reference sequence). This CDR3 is CASSSTGGSLDEQYF. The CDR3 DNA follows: TGTGCCAGCAGCTCTACAGGGGGTAGTCTGGACGAGCAGTACTTC.

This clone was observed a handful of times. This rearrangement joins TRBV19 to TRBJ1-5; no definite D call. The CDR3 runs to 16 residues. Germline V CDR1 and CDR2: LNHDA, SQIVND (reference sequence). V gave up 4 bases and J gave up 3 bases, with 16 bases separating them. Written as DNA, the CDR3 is TGTGCCAGTAGTACCACACTCCGGGCCTACAATCAGCCCCAGCATTTT. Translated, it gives CASSTTLRAYNQPQHF.

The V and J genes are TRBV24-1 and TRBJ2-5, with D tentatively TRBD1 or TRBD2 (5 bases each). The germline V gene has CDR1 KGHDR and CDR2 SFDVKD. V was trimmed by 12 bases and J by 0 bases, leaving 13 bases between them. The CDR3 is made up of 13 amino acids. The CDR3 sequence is CASSGTNQETQYF. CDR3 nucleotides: TGTGCCTCCTCCGGGACCAACCAAGAGACCCAGTACTTC.

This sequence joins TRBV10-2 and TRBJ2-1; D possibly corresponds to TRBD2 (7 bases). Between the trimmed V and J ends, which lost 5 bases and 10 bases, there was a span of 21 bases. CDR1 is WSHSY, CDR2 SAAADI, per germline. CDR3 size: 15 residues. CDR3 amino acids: CASSPAGAAPGEQFF. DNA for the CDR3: TGCGCCAGCAGTCCGGCGGGGGCAGCCCCTGGGGAGCAGTTCTTC.

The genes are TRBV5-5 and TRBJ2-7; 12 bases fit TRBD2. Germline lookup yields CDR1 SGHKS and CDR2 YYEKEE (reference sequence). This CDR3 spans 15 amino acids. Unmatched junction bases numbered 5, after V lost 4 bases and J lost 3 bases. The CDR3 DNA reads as TGTGCCAGCAGCCTCGGACTAGCGGGAAGCTACGAGCAGTACTTC. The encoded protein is CASSLGLAGSYEQYF.

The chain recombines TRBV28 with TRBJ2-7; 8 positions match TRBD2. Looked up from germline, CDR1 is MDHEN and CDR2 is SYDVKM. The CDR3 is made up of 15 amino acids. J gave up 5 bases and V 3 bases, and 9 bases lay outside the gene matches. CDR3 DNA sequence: TGTGCCAGCAGTTTGGTGGGACTAGGGGACAACGAGCAGTACTTC. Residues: CASSLVGLGDNEQYF.

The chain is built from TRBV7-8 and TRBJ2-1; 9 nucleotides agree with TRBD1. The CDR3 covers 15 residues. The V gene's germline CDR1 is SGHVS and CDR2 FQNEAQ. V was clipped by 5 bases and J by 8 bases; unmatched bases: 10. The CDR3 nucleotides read TGTGCCAGCAGCCTACGGGACAGGGAGGGAGATGAGCAGTTCTTC. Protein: CASSLRDREGDEQFF. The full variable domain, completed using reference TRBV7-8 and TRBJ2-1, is GAGVSQSPRYKVAKRGQDVALRCDPISGHVSLFWYQQALGQGPEFLTYFQNEAQLDKSGLPSDRFFAERPEGSVSTLKIQRTQQEDSAVYLCASSLRDREGDEQFFGPGTRLTVL.

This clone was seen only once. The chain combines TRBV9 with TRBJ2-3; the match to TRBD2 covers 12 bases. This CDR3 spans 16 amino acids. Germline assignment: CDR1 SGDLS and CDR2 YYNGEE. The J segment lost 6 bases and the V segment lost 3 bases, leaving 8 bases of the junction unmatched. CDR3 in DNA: TGTGCCAGCAGCGGGCGACTAGCGGGAGAGTCGGATACGCAGTATTTT. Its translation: CASSGRLAGESDTQYF.

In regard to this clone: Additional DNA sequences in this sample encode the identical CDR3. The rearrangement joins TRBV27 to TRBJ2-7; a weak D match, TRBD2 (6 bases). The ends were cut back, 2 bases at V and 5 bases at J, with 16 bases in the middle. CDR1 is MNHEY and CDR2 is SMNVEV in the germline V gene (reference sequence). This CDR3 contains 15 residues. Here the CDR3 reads CASSLTGTGPHEQYF. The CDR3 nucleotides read TGTGCCAGCAGTTTAACCGGGACTGGGCCCCACGAGCAGTACTTC.